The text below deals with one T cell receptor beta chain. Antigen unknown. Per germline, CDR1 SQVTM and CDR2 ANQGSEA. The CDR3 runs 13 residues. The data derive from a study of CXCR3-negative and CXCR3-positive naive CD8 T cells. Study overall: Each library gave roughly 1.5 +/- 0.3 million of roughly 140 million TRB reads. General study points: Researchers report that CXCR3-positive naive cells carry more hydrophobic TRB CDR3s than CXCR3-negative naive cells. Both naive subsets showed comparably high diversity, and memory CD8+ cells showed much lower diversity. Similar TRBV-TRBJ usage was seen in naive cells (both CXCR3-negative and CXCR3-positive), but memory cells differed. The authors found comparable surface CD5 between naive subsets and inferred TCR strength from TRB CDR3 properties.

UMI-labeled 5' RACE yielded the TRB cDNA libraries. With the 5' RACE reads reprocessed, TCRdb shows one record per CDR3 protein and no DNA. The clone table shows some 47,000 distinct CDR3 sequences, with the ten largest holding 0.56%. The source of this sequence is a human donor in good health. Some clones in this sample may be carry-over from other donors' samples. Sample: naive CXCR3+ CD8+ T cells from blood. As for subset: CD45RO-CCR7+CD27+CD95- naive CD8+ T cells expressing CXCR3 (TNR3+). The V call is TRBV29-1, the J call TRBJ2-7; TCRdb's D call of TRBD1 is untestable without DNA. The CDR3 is CSVMPGQGYEQYF.